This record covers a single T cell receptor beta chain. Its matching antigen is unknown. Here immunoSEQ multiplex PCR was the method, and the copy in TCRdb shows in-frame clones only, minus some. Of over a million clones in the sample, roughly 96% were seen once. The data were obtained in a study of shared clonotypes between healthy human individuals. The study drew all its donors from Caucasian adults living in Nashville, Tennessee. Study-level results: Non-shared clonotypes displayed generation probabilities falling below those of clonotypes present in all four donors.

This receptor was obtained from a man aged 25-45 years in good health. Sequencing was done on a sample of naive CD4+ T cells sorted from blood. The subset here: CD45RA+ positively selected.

The CDR3 nucleotides read TGTGCCAGCAGTGAAGGATCGACTCCCCCCTACGAGCAGTACTTC. This translates into CASSEGSTPPYEQYF. J is TRBJ2-7 and V is TRBV2; no reliable D call. V was shortened by 1 base and J by 2 bases, with 12 bases between the two germline ends. The CDR3 length is 15 residues. Germline V gives CDR1 SNHLY, CDR2 FYNNEI.